The T cell receptor beta chain under discussion was sequenced for a study of blood T cell repertoires in COVID-19. Study-level information: The United States, Italy and Spain were the sources of the acute and convalescent COVID-19 samples. T cells, B-cell-depleted T cells, or PBMCs supplied cDNA or gDNA.

Authors' data handling: Reference gene primer amplification in the assay estimated nucleated cell counts. The method was immunoSEQ multiplex PCR; TCRdb's version includes in-frame clones alone and lacks a portion of them. The V and J calls and the clone size are those of that table, but D and trimming were determined from the DNA. The data show roughly 170,000 clones, with roughly 80% seen just once and about 6.4% held by the top ten. V shed 3 bases, J shed 7 bases, and the junction held 8 bases outside the gene matches. The CDR3 is 15 amino acids. CDR1 and CDR2 from the germline V gene are LNHNV and YYDKDF (reference sequence). This clone was recorded once.

Sequences were obtained from peripheral blood. V is TRBV15 and J is TRBJ2-2; 7 bases match TRBD1. This TCR derives from a human donor in a cohort sampled during active COVID-19. The CDR3 region has the DNA TGTGCCACCAGCAGGACAGGGCGCGGTAGCGGGGAGCTGTTTTTT. Residues: CATSRTGRGSGELFF.